This is a list of T cell receptor beta chains from one sample in a study of cytomegalovirus exposure and HLA in healthy donors. Assay used: immunoSEQ multiplex PCR; TCRdb lists only in-frame clones, some missing. The data contain about 200,000 clones, 70% to 90% of them singletons. What was sequenced was PBMCs. The source is a woman under 30 in good health and CMV-seronegative. CDR3s leave out the opening cysteine and the closing phenylalanine or tryptophan. Each record gives: V gene, J gene, D gene, CDR3 protein. D genes are given only for firm matches.

v_gene: TRBV7-9; j_gene: TRBJ1-3; d_gene: .; CDR3aa: ASSSSTSYSGNTIY
v_gene: TRBV28; j_gene: TRBJ2-1; d_gene: TRBD2; CDR3aa: ASRGFWTSGYNEQF
v_gene: TRBV28; j_gene: TRBJ2-7; d_gene: TRBD1; CDR3aa: ASSFAGGSGQQY
v_gene: TRBV4-1; j_gene: TRBJ1-1; d_gene: TRBD1; CDR3aa: ASSGHRQGAKSEAF
v_gene: TRBV10-1; j_gene: TRBJ2-5; d_gene: TRBD2; CDR3aa: ASSVLAEPYQETQY
v_gene: TRBV27; j_gene: TRBJ2-5; d_gene: .; CDR3aa: ASSSPLQETQY
v_gene: TRBV19; j_gene: TRBJ2-7; d_gene: TRBD1; CDR3aa: ASSTAGQGYDEQY
v_gene: TRBV15; j_gene: TRBJ2-7; d_gene: .; CDR3aa: ATSSYDRGNSYEQY
v_gene: TRBV5-1; j_gene: TRBJ2-1; d_gene: TRBD1; CDR3aa: ASRQGYNEQF
v_gene: TRBV11-2; j_gene: TRBJ1-1; d_gene: TRBD1; CDR3aa: ASSLTGTGTEAF
v_gene: TRBV14; j_gene: TRBJ2-5; d_gene: TRBD1; CDR3aa: ASSQRTGYQETQY
v_gene: TRBV6-6; j_gene: TRBJ1-5; d_gene: .; CDR3aa: ASSYSWGGSNQPQH
v_gene: TRBV19; j_gene: TRBJ2-7; d_gene: TRBD1; CDR3aa: ASSIRTGGGGYEQY
v_gene: TRBV28; j_gene: TRBJ2-7; d_gene: TRBD2; CDR3aa: ASSPGTIRYEQY
v_gene: TRBV25-1; j_gene: TRBJ2-3; d_gene: TRBD2; CDR3aa: ASSESRLARPDTQY
v_gene: TRBV18; j_gene: TRBJ2-2; d_gene: .; CDR3aa: ASSPLVLTGELF
v_gene: TRBV5-1; j_gene: TRBJ1-2; d_gene: .; CDR3aa: ASSLARGMDGYT
v_gene: TRBV6-5; j_gene: TRBJ1-2; d_gene: TRBD1; CDR3aa: ASSSMDRQGDYGYT
v_gene: TRBV4-1; j_gene: TRBJ1-4; d_gene: .; CDR3aa: ASSQGQAVNEKLF
v_gene: TRBV10-3; j_gene: TRBJ2-1; d_gene: .; CDR3aa: AITEGTSNEQF
v_gene: TRBV27; j_gene: TRBJ1-1; d_gene: TRBD1; CDR3aa: ASSSTGGNTEAF
v_gene: TRBV4-1; j_gene: TRBJ1-1; d_gene: TRBD1; CDR3aa: ASIGAPGGDRVNTEAF
v_gene: TRBV7-9; j_gene: TRBJ1-1; d_gene: TRBD1; CDR3aa: ASSWRTGGEAF
v_gene: TRBV18; j_gene: TRBJ2-7; d_gene: TRBD1; CDR3aa: ASSPLRGQGYEQY
v_gene: TRBV5-4; j_gene: TRBJ1-3; d_gene: TRBD1; CDR3aa: ASSPGQGRGNTIY
v_gene: TRBV11-2; j_gene: TRBJ2-7; d_gene: TRBD2; CDR3aa: ASSSSGFESYEQY